These 5 T cell receptor beta chains share one sample of origin, sequenced in a study of blood T cell repertoires in COVID-19. Here immunoSEQ multiplex PCR was the method, and the copy in TCRdb shows in-frame clones only, minus some. The repertoire holds fewer than 700,000 clones, with 70% to 90% as singletons. Specimen: peripheral blood. These receptors originate from a woman aged 50 to 60 with COVID-19, enrolled during active disease.

The rearrangement joins TRBV18 to TRBJ1-3, with D hard to call. The CDR3 is made up of 16 amino acids. The germline CDR1 and CDR2 sequences are KGHSH and LQKENI. V lost 3 bases, J lost 0 bases, and 12 bases lay in between. CDR3 region: CASSPVREPSGNTIYF. DNA of the CDR3: TGTGCCAGCTCACCGGTTAGGGAGCCCTCTGGAAACACCATATATTTT. Variable domain in full (rest from reference TRBV18 and TRBJ1-3): NAGVMQNPRHLVRRRGQEARLRCSPMKGHSHVYWYRQLPEEGLKFMVYLQKENIIDESGMPKERFSAEFPKEGPSILRIQQVVRGDSAAYFCASSPVREPSGNTIYFGEGSWLTVV.

V and J are TRBV5-1 and TRBJ1-1, with 9 bases aligning to TRBD1. Trimming cost V 4 bases and J 4 bases; bases outside gene matches: 8. The CDR3 extends over 15 amino acids. Germline CDR1 SGHRS, CDR2 YFSETQ. The CDR3 nucleotides are TGCGCCAGCAGCCTAACCGGGACAGGGAGCACTGAAGCTTTCTTT. Encoded protein: CASSLTGTGSTEAFF.

The J gene is TRBJ2-3, the V gene TRBV9; D may be TRBD2 (6 bases). The CDR3 sequence is 13 residues long. Trimming took off 3 bases at V and 3 bases at J, with 8 bases between the two ends. Germline values: CDR1 SGDLS, CDR2 YYNGEE. In DNA, the CDR3 is TGTGCCAGCAGCGGACTAGTAACAGATACGCAGTATTTT. This translates into CASSGLVTDTQYF.

The chain uses TRBV30 and TRBJ2-1, with 9 bases lining up with TRBD1. Trimming took 3 bases from V and 9 from J; bases not matched to a gene: 3. The CDR3 runs to 12 residues. Germline V lookup: CDR1 GTSNPN, CDR2 SVGIG (reference sequence). This chain's CDR3 is CAWSGTGTEQFF. CDR3 DNA sequence: TGTGCCTGGAGCGGGACAGGGACTGAGCAGTTCTTC.

This clone was observed once. The chain employs TRBV30 and TRBJ1-5; 7 positions match TRBD1. The CDR3 loop spans 17 amino acids. Germline CDR1 is GTSNPN and CDR2 is SVGIG (reference sequence). Trimming cost V 0 bases and J 1 base; bases outside gene matches: 9. In DNA, the CDR3 is TGTGCCTGGAGTGTACGCGGGGACAGCCGGAGCAATCAGCCCCAGCATTTT. Protein sequence: CAWSVRGDSRSNQPQHF.